This TCR beta chain is drawn from a study of T-cell reconstitution after alpha-beta-depleted transplantation in children. This clonotype came up a few times. It was with unique molecular identifiers that the TCRbeta library was prepared. TCRdb re-derived calls from the PCR reads in MiXCR, one entry per CDR3 protein. The sample has some 500,000 distinct CDR3 sequences, approximately 16% seen once. V lost 7 bases to trimming and J lost 0 bases; unmatched junction nucleotides: 13. The CDR3 has 18 amino acids. The germline gives CDR1 SGHRS, CDR2 YFSETQ. The sample consisted of PBMCs from the stem cell graft donor, taken from the stem cell graft. The rearrangement joins TRBV5-1 to TRBJ2-1; 10 bases match TRBD2. This sequence originates from a human donor who donated a stem cell graft to a child with acute lymphoblastic leukemia. Here the CDR3 reads CASELRSGRVSSYNEQFF. The CDR3 DNA is TGCGCCAGCGAACTGCGGAGCGGGAGGGTGTCCTCCTACAATGAGCAGTTCTTC. Full variable domain (missing parts from reference TRBV5-1 and TRBJ2-1): KAGVTQTPRYLIKTRGQQVTLSCSPISGHRSVSWYQQTPGQGLQFLFEYFSETQRNKGNFPGRFSGRQFSNSRSEMNVSTLELGDSALYLCASELRSGRVSSYNEQFFGPGTRLTVL.